This paragraph reports one T cell receptor (beta chain). The clone's antigen remains unknown. The record has no base qualities; no much larger clone is one base away. Collaborating institutions collected whole blood in K2EDTA tubes following their own protocols. For TCRbeta analysis, collaborator samples were shipped as frozen whole blood, as isolated PBMCs, or as DNA extracted from either sample type. This sample stems from a study of blood T cell repertoires in COVID-19 (dated by TCRdb to the early 2020s). About the full investigation: The collaborator samples originated in the United States, Italy and Spain and spanned the acute and convalescent phases of COVID-19. The material from the prospective study consisted of cDNA or gDNA derived from T cells, B-cell-depleted T cells, or PBMCs. Subjects who had been exposed to COVID-19, were actively infected with it, or had recovered from it provided the deeply sampled blood TCRbeta repertoires that made up the dataset. A de-identified subject ID, COVID-19 status, age in years and sex were almost always included in the sample metadata. The repertoires were released in a freely available public database intended as a resource for research on the immune response to SARS-CoV-2. Where HLA class I and class II types were available, the types were taken from metadata supplied by the sample provider, not from assay-based typing. Samples came from the ongoing ImmuneRACE study (first 160 participants) plus 1,254 subjects from 6 global collaborators. The paper as a whole reports these results and caveats: Clinical and demographic metadata were provided uncurated, with the amount varying by source and participant.

The V and J ends are trimmed by 3 bases and 7 bases, leaving 15 bases between them. The CDR3 has 15 amino acids, counting the end cysteine and phenylalanine. This entry keeps only the CDR3 DNA: 45 bases, framed from base 1. Based on the germline V gene (reference sequence), the CDR1 and CDR2 sequences are MNHEY and SMNVEV. The immunoSEQ Assay, a bias-controlled multiplex PCR, was used to amplify TCRbeta CDR3 regions from genomic DNA. The original pipeline was this. Nucleated cell counts per sample were estimated from amplification of reference gene primers within the assay. To quantify the absolute abundance of each unique TCRbeta CDR3 rearrangement, sequence reads were collapsed and filtered. For each sample, productive Simpson clonality was calculated by taking the square root of Simpson's diversity index across productive rearrangements. TCRdb limited this immuneACCESS table to in-frame rearrangements with V and J called. A share of clones is missing; checked studies link under half to unresolved V genes, and the rest is unexplained. From that table come the V and J calls and clone size; the DNA was used to work out D and trimming. For this sample the table gives around 190,000 clones, of which about 86% were detected only once. The ten largest make up over 7% of the sample.

This receptor was identified in a middle-aged man with active or convalescent COVID-19. The rearrangement combines TRBV27 with TRBJ1-4; TRBD1 is a possible D gene, resting on 6 matching bases. Sequencing was done on a sample of peripheral blood. For the CDR3, the sequence is CASSLALGGSEKLFF. The nucleotides are TGTGCCAGCAGTTTGGCGTTAGGGGGATCTGAAAAACTGTTTTTT.